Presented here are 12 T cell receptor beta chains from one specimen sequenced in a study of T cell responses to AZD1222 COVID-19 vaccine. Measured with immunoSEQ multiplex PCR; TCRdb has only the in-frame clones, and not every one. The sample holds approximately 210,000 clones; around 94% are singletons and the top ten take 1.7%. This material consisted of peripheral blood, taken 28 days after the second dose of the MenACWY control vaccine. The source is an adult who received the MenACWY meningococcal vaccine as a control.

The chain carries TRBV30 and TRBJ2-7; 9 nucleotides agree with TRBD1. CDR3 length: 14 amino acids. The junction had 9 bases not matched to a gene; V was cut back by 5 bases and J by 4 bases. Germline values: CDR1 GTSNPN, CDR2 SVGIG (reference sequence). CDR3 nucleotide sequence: TGTGCCTGGGAGGGGACAGGGCCCAATTACGAGCAGTACTTC. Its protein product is CAWEGTGPNYEQYF.

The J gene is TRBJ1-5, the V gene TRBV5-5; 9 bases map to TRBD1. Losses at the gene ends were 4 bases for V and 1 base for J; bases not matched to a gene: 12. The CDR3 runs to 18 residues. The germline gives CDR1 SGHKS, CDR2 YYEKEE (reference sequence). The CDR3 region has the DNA TGTGCCAGCAGCCCTCCGGGACAGGGTAGGGAGAGCAATCAGCCCCAGCATTTT. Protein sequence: CASSPPGQGRESNQPQHF.

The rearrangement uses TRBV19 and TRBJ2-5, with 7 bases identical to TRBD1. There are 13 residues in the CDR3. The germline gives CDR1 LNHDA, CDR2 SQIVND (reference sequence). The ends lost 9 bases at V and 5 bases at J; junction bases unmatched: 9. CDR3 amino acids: CASNDRVEETQYF. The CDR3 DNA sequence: TGTGCCAGCAACGACAGGGTGGAGGAGACCCAGTACTTC.

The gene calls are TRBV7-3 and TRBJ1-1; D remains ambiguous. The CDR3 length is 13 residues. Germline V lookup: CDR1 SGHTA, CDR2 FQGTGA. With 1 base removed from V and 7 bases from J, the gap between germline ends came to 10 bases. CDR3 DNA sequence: TGTGCCAGCAGCTTAAAAGGGAGAGATGAAGCTTTCTTT. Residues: CASSLKGRDEAFF.

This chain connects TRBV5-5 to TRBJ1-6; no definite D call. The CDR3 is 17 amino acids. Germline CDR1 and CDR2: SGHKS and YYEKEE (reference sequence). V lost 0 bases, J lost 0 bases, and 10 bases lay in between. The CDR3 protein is CASSLVGMNSYNSPLHF. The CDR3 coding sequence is TGTGCCAGCAGCTTGGTCGGAATGAACTCCTATAATTCACCCCTCCACTTT. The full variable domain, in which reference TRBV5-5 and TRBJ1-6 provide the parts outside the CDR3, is DAGVTQSPTHLIKTRGQQVTLRCSPISGHKSVSWYQQVLGQGPQFIFQYYEKEERGRGNFPDRFSARQFPNYSSELNVNALLLGDSALYLCASSLVGMNSYNSPLHFGNGTRLTVT.

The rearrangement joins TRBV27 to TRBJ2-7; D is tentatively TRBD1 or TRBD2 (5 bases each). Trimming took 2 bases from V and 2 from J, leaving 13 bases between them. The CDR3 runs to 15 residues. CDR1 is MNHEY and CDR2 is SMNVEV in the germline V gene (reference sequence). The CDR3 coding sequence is TGTGCCAGCAGTTTACCCCGGGGCAGAACCTACGAGCAGTACTTC. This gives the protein CASSLPRGRTYEQYF.

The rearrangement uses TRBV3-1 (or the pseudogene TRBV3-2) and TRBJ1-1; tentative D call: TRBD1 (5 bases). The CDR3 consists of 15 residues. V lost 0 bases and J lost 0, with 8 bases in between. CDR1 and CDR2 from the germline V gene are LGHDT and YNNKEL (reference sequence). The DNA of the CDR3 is TGTGCCAGCAGCCAAGACCTACAGGTGAACACTGAAGCTTTCTTT. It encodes CASSQDLQVNTEAFF.

CDR3 sequence (DNA): TGTGCCAGCAGTACCCCCCAGGGAAACACCATATATTTT. Translating gives CASSTPQGNTIYF. This chain uses TRBV12-3 or TRBV12-4 with TRBJ1-3; D is unresolved. The CDR3 is 13 amino acids. Trimming pared 5 bases from V and 4 bases from J, leaving 9 bases between.

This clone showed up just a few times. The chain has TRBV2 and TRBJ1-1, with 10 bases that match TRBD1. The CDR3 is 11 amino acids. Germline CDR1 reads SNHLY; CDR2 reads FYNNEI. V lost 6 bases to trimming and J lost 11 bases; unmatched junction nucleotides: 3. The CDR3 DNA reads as TGTGCCAGCAGGAGGGACAGGGGCGCTTTCTTT. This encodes CASRRDRGAFF. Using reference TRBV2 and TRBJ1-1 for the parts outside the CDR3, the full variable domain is EPEVTQTPSHQVTQMGQEVILRCVPISNHLYFYWYRQILGQKVEFLVSFYNNEISEKSEIFDDQFSVERPDGSNFTLKIRSTKLEDSAMYFCASRRDRGAFFGQGTRLTVV.

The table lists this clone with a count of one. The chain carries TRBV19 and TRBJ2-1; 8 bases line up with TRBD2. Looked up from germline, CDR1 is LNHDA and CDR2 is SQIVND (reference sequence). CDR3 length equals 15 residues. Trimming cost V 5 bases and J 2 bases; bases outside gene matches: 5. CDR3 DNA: TGTGCCAGTAGTGATAGCGGGGCTACCTACAATGAGCAGTTCTTC. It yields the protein CASSDSGATYNEQFF. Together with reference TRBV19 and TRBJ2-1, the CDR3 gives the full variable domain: DGGITQSPKYLFRKEGQNVTLSCEQNLNHDAMYWYRQDPGQGLRLIYYSQIVNDFQKGDIAEGYSVSREKKESFPLTVTSAQKNPTAFYLCASSDSGATYNEQFFGPGTRLTVL.

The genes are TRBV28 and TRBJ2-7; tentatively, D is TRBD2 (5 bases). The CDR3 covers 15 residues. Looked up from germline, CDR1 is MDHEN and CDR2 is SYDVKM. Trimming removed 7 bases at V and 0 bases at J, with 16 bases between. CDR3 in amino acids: CASNGPAAISYEQYF. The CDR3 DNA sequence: TGTGCCAGCAATGGGCCAGCGGCAATCTCCTACGAGCAGTACTTC.

The CDR3 nucleotides are TGTGCCAGCAGCCAACCGACAGGGGGCGGAGAGACCCAGTACTTC. The encoded protein is CASSQPTGGGETQYF. V is TRBV3-1 (or the pseudogene TRBV3-2) and J is TRBJ2-5; 10 bases line up with TRBD1. The CDR3 contains 15 residues. Germline V lookup: CDR1 LGHDT, CDR2 YNNKEL (reference sequence). Germline trimming cut 2 bases from V and 4 bases from J; bases unmatched to any gene: 4.